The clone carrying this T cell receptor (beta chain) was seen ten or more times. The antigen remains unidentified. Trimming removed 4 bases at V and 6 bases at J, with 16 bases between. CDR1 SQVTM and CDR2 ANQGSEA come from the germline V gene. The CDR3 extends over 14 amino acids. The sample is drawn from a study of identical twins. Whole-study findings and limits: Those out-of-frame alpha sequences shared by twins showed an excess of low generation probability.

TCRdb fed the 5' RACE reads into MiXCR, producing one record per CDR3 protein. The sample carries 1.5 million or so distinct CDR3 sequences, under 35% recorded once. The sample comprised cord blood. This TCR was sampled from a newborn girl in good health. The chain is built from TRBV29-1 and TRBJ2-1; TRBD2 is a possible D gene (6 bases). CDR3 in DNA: TGCAGCGTTGCCGTACTAGCAAGCATCAATGAGCAGTTCTTC. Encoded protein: CSVAVLASINEQFF.